One sample yielded the 10 T cell receptor beta chains listed below, sequenced in a study of long-term antiretroviral therapy in people with HIV. The authors ran the immunoSEQ assay, v3.0, at survey level. Clones were read by immunoSEQ multiplex PCR, and TCRdb kept only the in-frame ones, dropping some. Here the sample spans about 14,000 clones, roughly 85% being singletons. The input for sequencing was unsorted PBMCs, taken 1.8 years before starting antiretroviral therapy. Source of these receptors: a woman between 35 and 50 years old with HIV.

The chain is built from TRBV10-3 and TRBJ2-7; D may be TRBD1 (5 bases). Germline V gives CDR1 ENHRY, CDR2 SYGVKD. This CDR3 region has 13 residues. Trimming shortened V by 9 bases and J by 1 base, and 13 bases separated the two germline ends. The CDR3 bases are TGTGCCATACAGGTTGAAGGGTCCTACGAGCAGTACTTC. It encodes CAIQVEGSYEQYF.

The rearrangement uses TRBV28 and TRBJ1-4; no firm D call. The CDR3 is 14 residues long. The germline CDR1 and CDR2 sequences are MDHEN and SYDVKM. V was shortened by 7 bases and J by 8 bases, with 17 bases between the two germline ends. CDR3 sequence: CASNKLWGDEKLFF. In nucleotides, the CDR3 is TGTGCCAGCAACAAACTCTGGGGTGACGAAAAACTGTTTTTT.

The V gene is TRBV19, the J gene TRBJ1-4; 7 bases map to TRBD1. The CDR3 consists of 15 residues. J gave up 3 bases and V 5 bases, and 6 bases lay outside the gene matches. Germline V gene sequence: CDR1 LNHDA, CDR2 SQIVND (reference sequence). Here the CDR3 reads CASSSKGAANEKLFF. The CDR3 DNA sequence: TGTGCCAGTAGTTCCAAGGGGGCTGCTAATGAAAAACTGTTTTTT.

This clone has just one count. The J gene is TRBJ1-4, the V gene TRBV27; D is possibly TRBD1 (5 bases). The CDR3 extends over 13 amino acids. The V gene lost 5 bases and the J gene lost 5 bases, with 9 bases spanning the gap. CDR1 and CDR2 (germline): MNHEY, SMNVEV (reference sequence). The CDR3 region has the DNA TGTGCCAGCAGTAGGCAGGGCAATGAAAAACTGTTTTTT. Its protein product is CASSRQGNEKLFF.

The gene calls are TRBV7-9 and TRBJ1-1; D uncertain. V lost 3 bases and J lost 5, with 7 bases in between. In germline, CDR1 is SEHNR, CDR2 FQNEAQ (reference sequence). The CDR3 has 12 residues. Here the CDR3 reads CASSLMGTEAFF. The CDR3 nucleotides read TGTGCCAGCAGCTTGATGGGTACTGAAGCTTTCTTT.

This clone was seen a handful of times. This sequence joins TRBV7-2 and TRBJ1-2; 11 nucleotides line up with TRBD1. The V and J ends lost 5 bases and 7 bases, in that order; junction bases with no gene match: 6. Germline V lookup: CDR1 SGHTA, CDR2 FQGNSA. This CDR3 has 14 amino acids. The CDR3 region has the DNA TGTGCCAGCAGCCCGCAGGGACAGGGGGGTGGCTACACCTTC. As protein: CASSPQGQGGGYTF.

The CDR3, as DNA: TGTGCCAGCAGATTTGGGGGAGGCTATGGCTACACCTTC. Translation: CASRFGGGYGYTF. This chain uses TRBV28 with TRBJ1-2; D may be TRBD1 (5 bases). Germline V gene data show CDR1 as MDHEN and CDR2 as SYDVKM. The CDR3 contains 13 residues. V dropped 6 bases and J dropped 4 bases, with 12 bases sitting between them.

The rearrangement joins TRBV28 to TRBJ2-2, with D perhaps matching TRBD2 (5 bases). The CDR3 totals 14 residues. Germline-derived CDR1 and CDR2 are MDHEN and SYDVKM. V lost 5 bases to trimming and J lost 0 bases, with 7 bases between them. The CDR3 bases are TGTGCCAGCAGTGGACTGGCGAACACCGGGGAGCTGTTTTTT. It specifies CASSGLANTGELFF. Combining the CDR3 with reference TRBV28 and TRBJ2-2 gives the whole variable domain DVKVTQSSRYLVKRTGEKVFLECVQDMDHENMFWYRQDPGLGLRLIYFSYDVKMKEKGDIPEGYSVSREKKERFSLILESASTNQTSMYLCASSGLANTGELFFGEGSRLTVL.

The chain links TRBV10-3 to TRBJ1-1, with D possibly matching TRBD1 (5 bases). The germline CDR1 and CDR2 sequences are ENHRY and SYGVKD. V lost 6 bases to trimming and J lost 1 base, with 9 bases between them. The CDR3 covers 13 residues. This CDR3 is CAIRNTGNTEAFF. CDR3 in DNA: TGTGCCATCAGGAATACAGGGAACACTGAAGCTTTCTTT.

V usage is TRBV7-9 and J usage is TRBJ2-2; 9 bases match TRBD1. CDR1 is SEHNR and CDR2 is FQNEAQ in the germline V gene (reference sequence). V lost 6 bases to trimming and J lost 5 bases; unmatched junction nucleotides: 13. The CDR3 consists of 17 residues. CDR3 DNA sequence: TGTGCCAGCAGGTCTCAGATCCGGGACAGGGAAACCGGGGAGCTGTTTTTT. Its translation: CASRSQIRDRETGELFF.